These T cell receptor beta chains were read from a single sample in a study of shared clonotypes between healthy human individuals. TCRdb's table, derived via immunoSEQ multiplex PCR, lists solely in-frame clones and lacks some. Here the sample spans around 650,000 clones, roughly 96% being singletons. Sequencing input: naive CD8+ T cells sorted from blood. The receptor set was obtained from a woman in her 30s in good health. Both conserved end residues are trimmed from each CDR3. Rows may omit the clone size; those that give it use once, few, many or a size class.

>NA|TRBJ2-5|TRBV28
ASSPGLPRGEETQY
>NA|TRBJ1-5|TRBV28
ASSSGRHSNQPQH
>NA|TRBJ1-2|TRBV19
ASSPKPGRNYGYT
>NA|TRBJ2-2|TRBV27
ASTLAGGAGELF
>once|TRBJ2-1|TRBV7-8
ASSWALAGGGGDNEQF
>NA|TRBJ1-1|TRBV11-2
ASSSGLNTEAF
>NA|TRBJ1-1|TRBV7-2
ASSLGSNEAF
>NA|TRBJ1-1|TRBV6-5
ASSIGTAYTEAF
>NA|TRBJ2-5|TRBV5-6
ASSLAEEETQY
>NA|TRBJ1-5|TRBV28
ASSRTGGSNQPQH
>NA|TRBJ2-7|TRBV6-1
ASTDPYVEQY
>NA|TRBJ2-3|TRBV28
ASTRHGGTSTDTQY
>NA|TRBJ2-7|TRBV4-1
ASSQDRVSYEQY
>NA|TRBJ2-2|TRBV29-1
SGRLAGGPTTGELF
>NA|TRBJ2-7|TRBV4-1
ASSHGDRGSYEQY
>NA|TRBJ2-3|TRBV5-5
ASSLTGTSTDTQY
>NA|TRBJ2-3|TRBV28
ASGFQPRAEMDTQY
>once|TRBJ2-2|TRBV2
ASSDTNTGELF